The source of this TCR beta chain is a study of blood T cell repertoires in COVID-19. At the level of the study: PBMCs, B-cell-depleted T cells, or T cells provided the cDNA or gDNA that made up the material.

Measured with immunoSEQ multiplex PCR; TCRdb has only the in-frame clones, and not every one. The repertoire holds 150,000 to 200,000 clones, with about 83% as singletons. The CDR3 contains 13 residues. Germline V gene data show CDR1 as WNHNN and CDR2 as SYGVQD (reference sequence). V lost 5 bases and J lost 11, with 16 bases in between. The receptor comes from a woman at least 80 years old with COVID-19, enrolled during active disease. V is TRBV10-1 and J is TRBJ1-5, with D possibly being TRBD1 (6 bases). The sequencing sample was made of peripheral blood. CDR3 in DNA: TGCGCCAGCAGTTCTACAGGGTCCAGAGCCCAGCATTTT. Translation: CASSSTGSRAQHF.